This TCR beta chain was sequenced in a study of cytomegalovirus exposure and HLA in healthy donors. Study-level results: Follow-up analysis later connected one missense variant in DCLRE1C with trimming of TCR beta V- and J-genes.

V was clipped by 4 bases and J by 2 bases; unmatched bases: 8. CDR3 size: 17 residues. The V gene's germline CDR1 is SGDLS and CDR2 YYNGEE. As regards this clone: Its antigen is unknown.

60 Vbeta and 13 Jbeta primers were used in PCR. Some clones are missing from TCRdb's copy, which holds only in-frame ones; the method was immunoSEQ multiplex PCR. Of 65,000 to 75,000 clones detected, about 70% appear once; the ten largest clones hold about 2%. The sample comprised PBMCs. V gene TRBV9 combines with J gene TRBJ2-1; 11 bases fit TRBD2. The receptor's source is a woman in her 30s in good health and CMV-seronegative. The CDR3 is CASSTQTSGATYNEQFF. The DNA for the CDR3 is TGTGCCAGCAGCACACAGACTAGCGGGGCGACCTACAATGAGCAGTTCTTC.